These 13 T cell receptor beta chains were all obtained from the same sample, sequenced in a study of cytotoxic CD8 clonotypes in ibrutinib-treated CLL. The protocol was immunoSEQ multiplex PCR, while the TCRdb copy is restricted to in-frame clones and leaves out a portion. The sample holds some 15,000 clones, approximately 60% seen once. The material sequenced was PBMCs, taken before ibrutinib treatment. The receptor set was obtained from a human donor with chronic lymphocytic leukemia.

This sequence joins TRBV11-2 and TRBJ2-3; possibly TRBD1 for D (5 bases). Germline values: CDR1 SGHAT, CDR2 FQNNGV. The V gene lost 7 bases and the J gene lost 2 bases, with 13 bases spanning the gap. The CDR3 spans 14 residues. CDR3 in DNA: TGTGCCAGCACCCTTGTGGGGCCCACAGATACGCAGTATTTT. This sequence encodes CASTLVGPTDTQYF. The complete variable domain, with remaining parts taken from reference TRBV11-2 and TRBJ2-3, reads EAGVAQSPRYKIIEKRQSVAFWCNPISGHATLYWYQQILGQGPKLLIQFQNNGVVDDSQLPKDRFSAERLKGVDSTLKIQPAKLEDSAVYLCASTLVGPTDTQYFGPGTRLTVL.

The table lists this clone with many counts. V usage is TRBV27 and J usage is TRBJ1-5, with 7 nucleotides matching TRBD1. From germline, CDR1 is MNHEY and CDR2 SMNVEV (reference sequence). The CDR3 is made up of 14 amino acids. V shed 4 bases and J 0 bases; nucleotides not matched to a gene: 0. This CDR3 is CASSSGGSNQPQHF. In DNA, the CDR3 is TGTGCCAGCAGTTCAGGGGGTAGCAATCAGCCCCAGCATTTT.

The rearrangement joins TRBV15 to TRBJ1-1; tentatively, D is TRBD1 (6 bases). Deletions cut 5 bases from V and 3 bases from J, with 13 bases between. The CDR3 has 14 residues. CDR1 and CDR2 from the germline V gene are LNHNV and YYDKDF (reference sequence). The CDR3: CATSGPDRYTEAFF. CDR3 coding DNA: TGTGCCACCAGCGGACCGGACAGATACACTGAAGCTTTCTTT.

The V call is TRBV2, the J call TRBJ1-5; TRBD1 is a possible D gene (5 bases). V was pared by 5 bases and J by 6 bases, with 17 bases between. Per germline, CDR1 SNHLY and CDR2 FYNNEI. CDR3 length: 15 amino acids. CDR3 protein: CASSPLGRQGQPQHF. As DNA, the CDR3 is TGTGCCAGCAGTCCCCTCGGCAGGCAGGGTCAGCCCCAGCATTTT.

The J gene is TRBJ2-7, the V gene TRBV27; 7 bases are shared with TRBD1. The CDR3 contains 12 residues. Germline lookup yields CDR1 MNHEY and CDR2 SMNVEV (reference sequence). The ends lost 6 bases at V and 5 bases at J; junction bases unmatched: 4. CDR3 residues: CASRTGSNEQYF. Here the CDR3 DNA reads TGTGCCAGCAGGACAGGGAGCAACGAGCAGTACTTC.

V is TRBV7-8 and J is TRBJ2-2; tentative D call: TRBD2 (6 bases). The germline gives CDR1 SGHVS, CDR2 FQNEAQ. The V and J ends lost 2 bases and 2 bases respectively, with 18 bases between them. There are 18 residues in the CDR3. The CDR3 sequence is CASSLMYGRGSNTGELFF. The CDR3 bases are TGTGCCAGCAGCTTAATGTATGGTCGGGGGTCTAACACCGGGGAGCTGTTTTTT.

There are a few counts of this clone. V and J are TRBV30 and TRBJ1-2, with D possibly TRBD1 on 6 matching bases. Deletions cut 0 bases from V and 7 bases from J, with 30 bases between. This CDR3 region has 19 residues. Germline assignment: CDR1 GTSNPN and CDR2 SVGIG (reference sequence). Here the CDR3 DNA reads TGTGCCTGGAGTGTACAACTGGGGGCATGGCGGGGATGGGGTAGTGGCTACACCTTC. Translated, it gives CAWSVQLGAWRGWGSGYTF.

The V and J genes are TRBV5-1 and TRBJ2-3; D not certain. This CDR3 has 13 amino acids. Germline V gene sequence: CDR1 SGHRS, CDR2 YFSETQ. V was clipped by 2 bases and J by 4 bases, with 8 bases between them. In DNA, the CDR3 is TGCGCCAGCAGCTTACAGTCCGCAGATACGCAGTATTTT. Encoded protein: CASSLQSADTQYF. The variable domain in full, completed from reference TRBV5-1 and TRBJ2-3, reads KAGVTQTPRYLIKTRGQQVTLSCSPISGHRSVSWYQQTPGQGLQFLFEYFSETQRNKGNFPGRFSGRQFSNSRSEMNVSTLELGDSALYLCASSLQSADTQYFGPGTRLTVL.

This sequence joins TRBV18 and TRBJ1-1; no firm D call. CDR1 and CDR2 (germline): KGHSH, LQKENI. Trimming took 1 base from V and 2 from J, leaving 8 bases between them. The CDR3 is 14 amino acids. This CDR3 is CASSPRQPNTEAFF. CDR3 DNA: TGTGCCAGCTCACCACGCCAGCCTAACACTGAAGCTTTCTTT.

J is TRBJ2-7 and V is TRBV2; D unclear. The germline V gene encodes CDR1 SNHLY and CDR2 FYNNEI. The CDR3 is 11 residues long. V shed 10 bases and J shed 4 bases, with 11 bases lying between them. The DNA for the CDR3 is TGTGCCATCCCCCAAGGGTACGAGCAGTACTTC. Translated, it gives CAIPQGYEQYF.

This clone showed up just once. V usage is TRBV4-1 and J usage is TRBJ1-2; 8 bases line up with TRBD1. The junction had 8 bases not matched to a gene; V was cut back by 1 base and J by 4 bases. The CDR3 has 16 amino acids. Germline CDR1 and CDR2: MGHRA and YSYEKL. This CDR3 is CASSQGGTGATYGYTF. CDR3 nucleotide sequence: TGCGCCAGCAGCCAAGGAGGGACAGGAGCTACCTATGGCTACACCTTC.

Judged by abundance, this clone is medium-sized. This chain connects TRBV7-6 to TRBJ2-1, with 7 nucleotides matching TRBD1. Germline CDR1 and CDR2: SGHVS and FNYEAQ. There are 15 residues in the CDR3. The junction had 7 bases not matched to a gene; V was cut back by 7 bases and J by 1 base. As DNA, the CDR3 is TGTGCCAGCATACCGGGACAGCGATCCTACAATGAGCAGTTCTTC. Residues: CASIPGQRSYNEQFF. The entire variable domain, with the rest obtained from reference TRBV7-6 and TRBJ2-1, is as follows: GAGVSQSPRYKVTKRGQDVALRCDPISGHVSLYWYRQALGQGPEFLTYFNYEAQQDKSGLPNDRFSAERPEGSISTLTIQRTEQRDSAMYRCASIPGQRSYNEQFFGPGTRLTVL.

The CDR3 region is CASSTKGRDDQPQHF. The DNA of the CDR3 is TGTGCCAGTAGTACAAAGGGCAGGGACGATCAGCCCCAGCATTTT. The chain has TRBV19 and TRBJ1-5; weak D call: TRBD1 (5 bases). The germline V gene has CDR1 LNHDA and CDR2 SQIVND (reference sequence). V was trimmed by 4 bases and J by 5 bases, leaving 15 bases between them. The CDR3 consists of 15 residues.